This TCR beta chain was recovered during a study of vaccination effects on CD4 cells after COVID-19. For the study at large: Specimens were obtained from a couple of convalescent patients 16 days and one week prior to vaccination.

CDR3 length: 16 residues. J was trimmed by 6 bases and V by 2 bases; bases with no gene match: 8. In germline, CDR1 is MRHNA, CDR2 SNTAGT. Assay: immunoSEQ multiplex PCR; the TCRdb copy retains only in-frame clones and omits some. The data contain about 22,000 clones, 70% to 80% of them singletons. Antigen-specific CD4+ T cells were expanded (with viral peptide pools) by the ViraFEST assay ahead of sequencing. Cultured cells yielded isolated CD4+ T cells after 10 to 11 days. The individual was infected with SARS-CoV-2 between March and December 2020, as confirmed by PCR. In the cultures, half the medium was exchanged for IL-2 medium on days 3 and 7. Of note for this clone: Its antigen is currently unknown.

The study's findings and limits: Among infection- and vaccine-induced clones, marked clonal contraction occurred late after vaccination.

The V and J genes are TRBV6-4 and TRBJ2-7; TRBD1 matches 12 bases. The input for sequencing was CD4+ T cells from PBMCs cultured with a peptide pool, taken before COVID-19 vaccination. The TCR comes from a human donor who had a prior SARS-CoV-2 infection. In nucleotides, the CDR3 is TGTGCCAGCAGTGACCCTCCGGGACAGGGGGCTGGCGAGCAGTACTTC. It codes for CASSDPPGQGAGEQYF.